The next 32 T cell receptor beta chains were all read from a single sample in a study of blood T cell repertoires in COVID-19. The assay was immunoSEQ multiplex PCR, and TCRdb's table has in-frame clones only and misses some. Of 250,000 to 350,000 clones in the sample, more than 85% were seen once. The sequencing input was PBMCs or T cells enriched from blood (not recorded which). The receptor set was obtained from a woman between 25 and 40 years old who had recovered from COVID-19.

The chain links TRBV4-3 to TRBJ2-7; 10 bases map to TRBD2. The CDR3 covers 15 residues. Germline CDR1 is LGHNA and CDR2 is YSLEER. J gave up 7 bases and V 1 base, and 7 bases lay outside the gene matches. Written as DNA, the CDR3 is TGCGCCAGCAGCCAAGGACAAGCGGGAGGGCGGGAGCAGTACTTC. Its translation is CASSQGQAGGREQYF.

This chain connects TRBV28 to TRBJ1-5; possible D gene TRBD1, 6 bases. Germline V gene sequence: CDR1 MDHEN, CDR2 SYDVKM. Trimming shortened V by 11 bases and J by 2 bases, and 19 bases separated the two germline ends. The CDR3 consists of 15 residues. CDR3 sequence: CACQRVQGGNQPQHF. In DNA form, the CDR3 reads TGTGCCTGTCAGAGGGTACAGGGTGGCAATCAGCCCCAGCATTTT.

The chain's CDR3 is CASTLEWGETGELFF. The CDR3 DNA follows: TGTGCCAGCACCTTAGAGTGGGGAGAAACCGGGGAGCTGTTTTTT. The rearrangement uses TRBV27 and TRBJ2-2; weak D call: TRBD2 (5 bases). Per germline, CDR1 MNHEY and CDR2 SMNVEV (reference sequence). The CDR3 runs 15 residues. Trimming pared 7 bases from V and 5 bases from J, leaving 17 bases between.

The CDR3 sequence: CARLDPRYGYTF. The CDR3 DNA follows: TGTGCTCGGCTCGACCCGAGGTATGGCTACACCTTC. This chain uses TRBV28 with TRBJ1-2, with D hard to call. Germline V gene lookup returns CDR1 MDHEN and CDR2 SYDVKM. The CDR3 runs to 12 residues.

The chain links TRBV4-2 to TRBJ2-1, with 11 bases that match TRBD2. V lost 1 base and J lost 4; bases outside the gene matches: 6. The V gene's germline CDR1 is LGHNA and CDR2 YNFKEQ. The CDR3 loop spans 17 amino acids. This CDR3 reads CASSQGILAGVYNEQFF. The CDR3 DNA sequence: TGTGCCAGCAGCCAAGGCATACTAGCGGGAGTTTACAATGAGCAGTTCTTC.

This chain links TRBV5-4 with TRBJ2-7; 7 bases line up with TRBD2. CDR3 length: 16 residues. With 2 bases clipped from V and 2 bases from J, the junction kept 10 bases outside the gene matches. The germline V gene encodes CDR1 SGHNT and CDR2 YYREEE (reference sequence). The CDR3 reads CASSLTSSGEPYEQYF. As DNA, the CDR3 is TGTGCCAGCAGCTTAACCTCTAGCGGTGAACCCTACGAGCAGTACTTC.

The chain joins TRBV11-1 to TRBJ2-7, with TRBD2 identical over 8 bases. This CDR3 is 14 amino acids long. Germline V gene data show CDR1 as SGHAT and CDR2 as FQDESV (reference sequence). The junction had 7 bases not matched to a gene; V was cut back by 3 bases and J by 6 bases. The CDR3 bases are TGTGCCAGCAGCTTGGTCGGGGGGGCAAGCGAGCAGTACTTC. Its protein is CASSLVGGASEQYF.

J is TRBJ2-2 and V is TRBV3-1 (or the pseudogene TRBV3-2); TRBD2 matches at 11 bases. Per the germline V gene, CDR1 is LGHDT and CDR2 is YNNKEL (reference sequence). V was pared by 2 bases and J by 6 bases, with 11 bases of the junction left unmatched. CDR3 length: 18 residues. The CDR3 region is CASSQFRQTSGSAGELFF. CDR3 DNA: TGTGCCAGCAGCCAATTTCGGCAAACTAGCGGGAGCGCCGGGGAGCTGTTTTTT.

This chain uses TRBV29-1 with TRBJ2-7; D perhaps matches TRBD1 (5 bases). V lost 4 bases and J 5 bases, leaving 12 bases between the germline ends. This CDR3 contains 12 residues. CDR1 is SQVTM, CDR2 ANQGSEA, per germline. The CDR3 nucleotides are TGCAGCGTTGGGCAGGGAACCCACGAGCAGTACTTC. Protein sequence: CSVGQGTHEQYF.

The rearrangement joins TRBV5-6 to TRBJ2-7; D remains ambiguous. Germline assignment: CDR1 SGHDT and CDR2 YYEEEE. Trimming shortened V by 2 bases and J by 3 bases, and 12 bases separated the two germline ends. The CDR3 totals 14 residues. The CDR3 DNA reads TGTGCCAGCAGCTTCGGTACCGAGCTCTACGAGCAGTACTTC. Translating it yields CASSFGTELYEQYF.

The V gene is TRBV28, the J gene TRBJ2-7; 14 positions match TRBD2. The CDR3 is 16 amino acids. CDR1 and CDR2 (germline): MDHEN, SYDVKM. The J segment lost 2 bases and the V segment lost 6 bases, leaving 6 bases of the junction unmatched. CDR3 sequence reads: CASSLTSGRAPYEQYF. CDR3 nucleotides: TGTGCCAGCAGCTTGACTAGCGGGAGGGCGCCCTACGAGCAGTACTTC.

V usage is TRBV6-2 or TRBV6-3 and J usage is TRBJ1-5; 10 nucleotides align to TRBD1. V shed 4 bases and J 7 bases; nucleotides not matched to a gene: 10. CDR1 MNHEY and CDR2 SVGEGT come from the germline V gene. The CDR3 has 16 amino acids. CDR3 sequence (DNA): TGTGCCAGCAGTTTCCGCGAGGGACAGGGGTTGCAGCCCCAGCATTTT. Amino acid sequence: CASSFREGQGLQPQHF.

Remarks on this clone: Germline is not matched at one junction end, which may reflect a read error. Here the CDR3 DNA reads TGTGCCAGCAGCCTGGAGCCGGGACAGGTGAAATCTTACTTC. Translated: CASSLEPGQVKSYF. V gene TRBV5-4 combines with J gene TRBJ1-2; 8 positions match TRBD1. This CDR3 comprises 14 residues. Germline V gene lookup returns CDR1 SGHNT and CDR2 YYREEE (reference sequence).

The chain employs TRBV2 and TRBJ2-7; 7 positions match TRBD1. The CDR3 consists of 14 residues. V was pared by 5 bases and J by 2 bases, with 6 bases of the junction left unmatched. Looked up from germline, CDR1 is SNHLY and CDR2 is FYNNEI. The CDR3: CASSRGQAAYEQYF. The DNA for the CDR3 is TGTGCCAGCAGTAGGGGGCAAGCAGCCTACGAGCAGTACTTC.

V usage is TRBV19 and J usage is TRBJ1-6, with 8 bases fitting TRBD1. CDR3 size: 14 residues. Germline V CDR1 and CDR2: LNHDA, SQIVND (reference sequence). V trimming: 6 bases; J trimming: 9 bases; junction bases outside the gene matches: 7. CDR3: CASSLDRGGSPLHF. As DNA, the CDR3 is TGTGCCAGTAGCTTAGACAGGGGCGGTTCACCCCTCCACTTT.

With regard to this clone: Other DNA sequences of this sample code for an identical CDR3. The CDR3 DNA follows: TGTGCCAGCAGCTCCACTAGCGGGAGCTACGAGCAGTACTTC. This translates into CASSSTSGSYEQYF. The V gene is TRBV5-4, the J gene TRBJ2-7, with 11 nucleotides matching TRBD2. V gave up 3 bases and J gave up 3 bases; unmatched junction bases: 2. The germline CDR1 and CDR2 sequences are SGHNT and YYREEE (reference sequence). CDR3 length equals 14 residues.

This chain connects TRBV18 to TRBJ1-3, with unresolved D. V was shortened by 2 bases and J by 0 bases, with 8 bases between the two germline ends. CDR3 size: 15 residues. In germline, CDR1 is KGHSH, CDR2 LQKENI. As DNA, the CDR3 is TGTGCCAGCTCACCAGTTATGAGCTCTGGAAACACCATATATTTT. Encoded protein: CASSPVMSSGNTIYF.

This sequence joins TRBV7-2 and TRBJ1-2; tentatively, D is TRBD1 (5 bases). There are 15 residues in the CDR3. Germline CDR1 reads SGHTA; CDR2 reads FQGNSA. The V end was cut by 0 bases, the J end by 0 bases, with 8 bases between. The CDR3 here is CASSLAGQTNYGYTF. The CDR3 region has the DNA TGTGCCAGCAGCTTAGCGGGGCAAACTAACTATGGCTACACCTTC.

The rearrangement uses TRBV11-1 and TRBJ2-1, with D tentatively TRBD1 (7 bases). This CDR3 spans 13 amino acids. The V and J ends lost 1 base and 8 bases respectively, with 9 bases between them. The germline V gene has CDR1 SGHAT and CDR2 FQDESV (reference sequence). The CDR3 nucleotides read TGTGCCAGCAGCTTAGGGAGGGGGCATGAGCAGTTCTTC. Its translation is CASSLGRGHEQFF.

The J gene is TRBJ2-1, the V gene TRBV27, with 9 bases aligning to TRBD2. The CDR3 is 16 amino acids. The V gene end was trimmed by 2 bases and the J gene end by 1 base; junction bases not matched to a gene: 3. CDR1 is MNHEY and CDR2 is SMNVEV in the germline V gene (reference sequence). CDR3 nucleotide sequence: TGTGCCAGCAGTTTAGAGGGACTAGCTTCCTACAATGAGCAGTTCTTC. Protein product: CASSLEGLASYNEQFF.

This rearrangement joins TRBV4-3 to TRBJ2-7; 9 bases fit TRBD2. The CDR3 sequence is 14 residues long. Per germline, CDR1 LGHNA and CDR2 YSLEER. V was clipped by 0 bases and J by 6 bases; unmatched bases: 3. This chain's CDR3 is CASSQELAGPEQYF. For the CDR3, the DNA is TGCGCCAGCAGCCAAGAGCTAGCGGGGCCCGAGCAGTACTTC.

CDR3 loop: CASSQDRYQPQHF. The CDR3 bases are TGTGCCAGCAGCCAAGACAGGTATCAGCCCCAGCATTTT. The V gene is TRBV3-1 (or the pseudogene TRBV3-2), the J gene TRBJ1-5; D gene ambiguous. CDR1 is LGHDT, CDR2 YNNKEL, per germline (reference sequence). V was trimmed by 0 bases and J by 5 bases, leaving 5 bases between them. The CDR3 consists of 13 residues.

This chain uses TRBV20-1 with TRBJ1-1; D perhaps matches TRBD1 (6 bases). Germline CDR1 is DFQATT and CDR2 is SNEGSKA (reference sequence). The length of the CDR3 is 11 residues. V lost 2 bases and J 8 bases, leaving 9 bases between the germline ends. CDR3 bases: TGCAGTGCTAGAAGACAGGTGGAAGCTTTCTTT. This translates into CSARRQVEAFF.

V gene TRBV9 combines with J gene TRBJ2-2, with 11 bases that match TRBD2. This CDR3 is 15 amino acids long. Losses at the gene ends were 4 bases for V and 7 bases for J; bases not matched to a gene: 6. Germline CDR1 reads SGDLS; CDR2 reads YYNGEE. CDR3 in DNA: TGTGCCAGCAGCACGACTAGCGGGAATTTCGGGGAGCTGTTTTTT. Translating gives CASSTTSGNFGELFF.

The chain uses TRBV5-1 and TRBJ2-1; 13 bases line up with TRBD2. This CDR3 is built from 15 residues. V shed 5 bases and J 9 bases; nucleotides not matched to a gene: 8. The germline V gene has CDR1 SGHRS and CDR2 YFSETQ. The CDR3: CASSVTSGGSGEQFF. The CDR3 DNA reads TGCGCCAGCAGTGTGACTAGCGGGGGGAGTGGTGAGCAGTTCTTC.

This clone was detected only a few times. V is TRBV2 and J is TRBJ1-2; TRBD1 aligns across 12 bases. This CDR3 spans 14 amino acids. Unmatched junction bases numbered 8, after V lost 8 bases and J lost 7 bases. CDR1 and CDR2 (germline): SNHLY, FYNNEI. The CDR3 spells CASRAGQGARGYTF. As DNA, the CDR3 is TGTGCCAGCCGGGCGGGACAGGGGGCGCGTGGCTACACCTTC.

This clone was seen just once. This chain joins TRBV11-2 and TRBJ2-7; TRBD1 matches 9 bases. The CDR3 runs to 14 residues. J gave up 3 bases and V 5 bases, and 5 bases lay outside the gene matches. The germline gives CDR1 SGHAT, CDR2 FQNNGV. The CDR3 protein is CASSAGTGSYEQYF. The CDR3 bases are TGTGCCAGCAGCGCCGGGACAGGGAGCTACGAGCAGTACTTC.

This clone has a handful of counts. The chain combines TRBV5-6 with TRBJ1-1; D uncertain. V was shortened by 2 bases and J by 4 bases, with 6 bases between the two germline ends. Germline V gene data show CDR1 as SGHDT and CDR2 as YYEEEE. The CDR3 consists of 12 residues. The CDR3 region is CASSLDTTEAFF. The CDR3 DNA reads TGTGCCAGCAGCTTAGACACCACTGAAGCTTTCTTT.

The V and J genes are TRBV10-3 and TRBJ2-7; unclear D gene. V was pared by 2 bases and J by 3 bases, with 8 bases between. The length of the CDR3 is 13 residues. Germline V gene sequence: CDR1 ENHRY, CDR2 SYGVKD. Here the CDR3 DNA reads TGTGCCATCAGTGAGCCGACTTACTACGAGCAGTACTTC. It is translated as CAISEPTYYEQYF.

This clone is a singleton in its sample. J is TRBJ2-5 and V is TRBV30; perhaps TRBD2 as D (7 bases). The germline V gene encodes CDR1 GTSNPN and CDR2 SVGIG (reference sequence). Trimming removed 1 base from V and 10 bases from J, with 13 bases in between. This CDR3 is built from 12 residues. The CDR3 nucleotides are TGTGCCTGGAGTGGGGGAGGGGGGGTCCAGTACTTC. Translated, it gives CAWSGGGGVQYF.

This clone has just one count. V usage is TRBV6-2 or TRBV6-3 and J usage is TRBJ2-7, with 7 nucleotides matching TRBD2. Germline V gene data show CDR1 as MNHEY and CDR2 as SVGEGT. V lost 6 bases, J lost 4 bases, and 9 bases stayed unmatched. The CDR3 totals 14 residues. This chain's CDR3 is CASSESLAVYEQYF. CDR3 in DNA: TGTGCCAGCAGCGAAAGCCTAGCGGTTTACGAGCAGTACTTC.

This chain uses TRBV24-1 with TRBJ1-2; D might be TRBD1 (6 bases). CDR1 and CDR2 (germline): KGHDR, SFDVKD. This CDR3 is 13 amino acids long. Trimming stripped 4 bases from V and 8 bases from J, with 13 bases between. The DNA for the CDR3 is TGTGCCACCAGTGAAGGGGGAAGAAGGGGCTACACCTTC. Encoded protein: CATSEGGRRGYTF.